The T cell receptor (beta chain) described here comes from a study of T cells in Graves' hyperthyroidism and ophthalmopathy. Study results and limitations: Clonotypes that were expanded in thyroid above 0.001 mostly appeared in blood too.

Investigators excluded patients with uncontrolled infection, other autoimmune disease, pregnancy or lactation. A note on this clonotype: The antigen is undetermined.

There were TCR beta CDR3 regions amplified from RNA transcripts. First-round RT-PCR targeting the TCR CDR3 was performed with the HTBI primer set. Each CDR3 protein is one row after TCRdb ran MiXCR on the multiplex PCR reads. The sample has more than 350,000 distinct CDR3 sequences, nearly 15% seen once; the top ten hold 15% to 20%. CDR1 and CDR2 (germline): SQVTM, ANQGSEA. CDR3 size: 14 residues. Trimming cost V 4 bases and J 6 bases; bases outside gene matches: 8. Sequenced: blood. The chain carries TRBV29-1 and TRBJ2-1, with 8 nucleotides matching TRBD2. The sequence derives from an older woman with Graves' ophthalmopathy. The CDR3 is CSVGFTSGRNEQFF. In DNA, the CDR3 is TGCAGCGTTGGCTTCACTAGCGGTCGCAATGAGCAGTTCTTC.